A selection of T cell receptor beta chains follows, all from one sample in a study of blood T cells in healthy people across ages. From the 5' RACE reads, TCRdb called clonotypes with MiXCR, one entry per CDR3 protein. The table includes approximately 1.5 million distinct CDR3 sequences, about 32% detected once. Sample: blood. These receptors were taken from a woman under 40 in good health. CDR3s include the opening cysteine and the closing phenylalanine or tryptophan. The D gene is left open where the match is weak. Not every row has a clone size; where given, it reads once, few, many or a size class.

>TRBJ2-7|TRBV12-3/TRBV12-4|few|-
TGTGCCAGCAGTTTAGGTGGTTGGGAGTCCTACGAGCAGTACTTC
CASSLGGWESYEQYF
>TRBJ2-1|TRBV7-2|-|TRBD2
TGTGCCAGCAGGATGAGCGGGGGGGTCCATGAGCAGTTCTTC
CASRMSGGVHEQFF
>TRBJ2-5|TRBV30|few|-
TGTGCCTGGACAGGCAGCGAGGAGACCCAGTACTTC
CAWTGSEETQYF
>TRBJ2-7|TRBV21-1|-|-
TGTGCCAGCAGCAAAGAAAACAGGGACCCCTACGAGCAGTACTTC
CASSKENRDPYEQYF
>TRBJ1-2|TRBV27|-|-
TGTGCCAGCAGTTTATCCACGGGAGGCTTGGGCTACTATGGCTACACCTTC
CASSLSTGGLGYYGYTF
>TRBJ2-7|TRBV7-9|many|-
TGTGCCAGCAGCACGACTGAACCCTACGAGCAGTACTTC
CASSTTEPYEQYF
>TRBJ2-4|TRBV5-1|-|-
TGCGCCAGCAGCTTCGACCATTGCTTAGCCAAAAACATTCAGTACTTC
CASSFDHCLAKNIQYF
>TRBJ2-7|TRBV28|few|-
TGTGCCAGCAGTTTAATGGGGGACCACGAGCAGTACTTC
CASSLMGDHEQYF
>TRBJ2-1|TRBV10-3|-|-
TGTGCCATCTGGGGCGCAGGGGAGTACAATGAGCAGTTCTTC
CAIWGAGEYNEQFF
>TRBJ2-1|TRBV6-5|few|-
TGTGCCAGCAGTTACTCCGCTCACAGGCGAGACAATGAGCAGTTCTTC
CASSYSAHRRDNEQFF
>TRBJ1-1|TRBV12-3/TRBV12-4|few|TRBD1
TGCGCCAGCAGCCTCCGGGACAGGGGGACTGAAGCTTTCTTT
CASSLRDRGTEAFF
>TRBJ1-1|TRBV20-1|once|-
TGCAGTGTTCTTCCCGCAGGGCGCGGCGCTGAAGCTTTCTTT
CSVLPAGRGAEAFF
>TRBJ2-7|TRBV27|-|TRBD2
TGTGCCAGCAGTTTAGGCGGCGGACTAGCGGGCTACGAGCAGTACTTC
CASSLGGGLAGYEQYF
>TRBJ2-1|TRBV5-6|few|TRBD2
TGTGCCAGCAGCCTACTAGCGGGGTTTAGCAATGAGCAGTTCTTC
CASSLLAGFSNEQFF
>TRBJ2-1|TRBV7-9|few|TRBD2
TGTGCCAGCAGCTTATTGGCTAGCGGGAGCGATGAGCAGTTCTTC
CASSLLASGSDEQFF
>TRBJ1-1|TRBV12-3/TRBV12-4|few|-
TGTGCCAGCAGTTTACGCGAAGAAGCTTTCTTT
CASSLREEAFF
>TRBJ2-5|TRBV12-3/TRBV12-4|-|-
TGTGCCAGCACTTACACAGGGTTCGAGACCCAGTACTTC
CASTYTGFETQYF
>TRBJ1-2|TRBV18|few|-
TGTGCCAGCTCACCATCCGGACAGACCTATGGCTACACCTTC
CASSPSGQTYGYTF
>TRBJ2-3|TRBV2|-|TRBD2
TGTGCCAGCAGTGAGGGACTAGCTAAGGGAGATACGCAGTATTTT
CASSEGLAKGDTQYF
>TRBJ1-5|TRBV12-3/TRBV12-4|-|-
TGTGCCAGCAGTGACCGATATCAGCCCCAGCATTTT
CASSDRYQPQHF